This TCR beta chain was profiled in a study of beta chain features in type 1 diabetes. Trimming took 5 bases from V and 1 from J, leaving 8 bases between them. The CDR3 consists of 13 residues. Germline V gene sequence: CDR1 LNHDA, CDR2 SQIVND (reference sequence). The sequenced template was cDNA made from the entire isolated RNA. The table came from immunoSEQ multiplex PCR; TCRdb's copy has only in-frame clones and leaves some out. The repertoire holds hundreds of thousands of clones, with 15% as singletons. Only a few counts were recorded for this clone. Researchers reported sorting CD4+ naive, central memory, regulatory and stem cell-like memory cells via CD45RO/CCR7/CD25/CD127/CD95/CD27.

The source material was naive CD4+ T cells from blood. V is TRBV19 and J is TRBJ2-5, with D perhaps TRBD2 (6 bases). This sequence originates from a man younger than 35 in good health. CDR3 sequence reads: CASSGDFQETQYF. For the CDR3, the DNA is TGTGCCAGTAGTGGGGACTTCCAAGAGACCCAGTACTTC.